A selection of T cell receptor beta chains follows, all from one sample in a study of blood T cell repertoires in COVID-19. The protocol was immunoSEQ multiplex PCR, while the TCRdb copy is restricted to in-frame clones and leaves out a portion. Of around 91,000 clones listed, 85% were seen once; the top ten hold roughly 40%. Sequenced sample: peripheral blood. Receptors were obtained from a man older than 75 with acute or convalescent COVID-19. Both conserved end residues are part of each CDR3. D genes are given only for firm matches. Part of the rows lack a size; the others show once, few, many or a class for expanded clones.

D gene	V gene	clone size	J gene	CDR3 protein	CDR3 DNA
NA	TRBV11-2	NA	TRBJ2-6	CASSLDPQANVLTF	TGTGCCAGCAGCTTAGATCCCCAGGCCAACGTCCTGACTTTC
TRBD2	TRBV3-1/TRBV3-2	once	TRBJ2-2	CASSRGLAGVAGELFF	TGTGCCAGCAGCCGTGGACTAGCGGGAGTCGCCGGGGAGCTGTTTTTT
NA	TRBV18	NA	TRBJ2-2	CASSPGQRSHTGELFF	TGTGCCAGCTCACCCGGACAGCGATCCCACACCGGGGAGCTGTTTTTT
TRBD2	TRBV4-3	few	TRBJ2-5	CASSQVGGRTGQETQYF	TGCGCCAGCAGCCAAGTGGGAGGGAGGACGGGACAAGAGACCCAGTACTTC
NA	TRBV6-2/TRBV6-3	NA	TRBJ1-5	CASSKGTISNQPQHF	TGTGCCAGCAGTAAAGGGACAATTAGCAATCAGCCCCAGCATTTT
NA	TRBV14	NA	TRBJ1-2	CASSQAGNYGYTF	TGTGCCAGCAGCCAAGCAGGGAACTATGGCTACACCTTC
TRBD2	TRBV28	NA	TRBJ2-2	CASSLHPSGLGGELFF	TGTGCCAGCAGTTTACATCCTAGCGGGTTGGGCGGGGAGCTGTTTTTT
NA	TRBV15	NA	TRBJ1-6	CATSREPNSPLHF	TGTGCCACCAGCAGGGAGCCTAATTCACCCCTCCACTTT
TRBD1	TRBV5-1	NA	TRBJ2-5	CASSSGTGETQYF	TGCGCCAGCAGCAGCGGGACAGGGGAGACCCAGTACTTC
NA	TRBV6-5	NA	TRBJ2-5	CASFLLGRWETQYF	TGTGCCAGCTTTTTACTAGGGCGGTGGGAGACCCAGTACTTC
NA	TRBV29-1	NA	TRBJ1-2	CSVERQDKGYTF	TGCAGCGTTGAAAGGCAAGACAAGGGCTACACCTTC
NA	TRBV5-1	NA	TRBJ2-5	CASSLDIPQETQYF	TGCGCCAGCAGCCTAGATATTCCTCAAGAGACCCAGTACTTC
TRBD2	TRBV2	NA	TRBJ2-7	CASTAGGVEQYF	TGTGCCAGCACAGCGGGAGGAGTCGAGCAGTACTTC
TRBD1	TRBV9	NA	TRBJ1-2	CASSLRDRDSHGYTF	TGTGCCAGCAGCCTCCGGGACAGGGATTCCCATGGCTACACCTTC
NA	TRBV3-1/TRBV3-2	few	TRBJ1-3	CASRTGRLGNTIYF	TGTGCCAGCAGAACAGGACGGCTCGGAAACACCATATATTTT
TRBD1	TRBV18	NA	TRBJ1-3	CASSRDSSGNTIYF	TGTGCCAGCTCCCGGGACAGCTCTGGAAACACCATATATTTT
TRBD2	TRBV18	once	TRBJ2-1	CASSHELAGKNEQFF	TGTGCCAGCTCACACGAACTAGCGGGAAAAAATGAGCAGTTCTTC
TRBD1	TRBV27	many	TRBJ1-5	CASSGQGLGNQPQHF	TGTGCCAGCAGTGGACAGGGTCTTGGAAATCAGCCCCAGCATTTT
NA	TRBV4-3	NA	TRBJ2-7	CASSQVQSYEQYF	TGCGCCAGCAGCCAAGTACAGTCCTACGAGCAGTACTTC
TRBD1	TRBV3-1/TRBV3-2	once	TRBJ1-2	CASKDRVDYGYTF	TGTGCCAGCAAAGACAGGGTGGACTATGGCTACACCTTC
NA	TRBV5-1	NA	TRBJ2-3	CASSLDADPADTQYF	TGCGCCAGCAGCTTGGATGCCGATCCGGCAGATACGCAGTATTTT
NA	TRBV27	NA	TRBJ2-7	CASSLSFSTTYEQYF	TGTGCCAGCAGTTTATCGTTTTCCACAACCTACGAGCAGTACTTC
NA	TRBV5-1	NA	TRBJ1-1	CASSLSSDSEAFF	TGCGCCAGCAGCTTATCTTCTGACTCTGAAGCTTTCTTT
NA	TRBV6-5	NA	TRBJ2-7	CASSPSSEQYF	TGTGCCAGCAGTCCCAGTTCCGAGCAGTACTTC
NA	TRBV5-1	NA	TRBJ1-2	CASSLQTHYGYTF	TGCGCCAGCAGCTTGCAGACTCACTATGGCTACACCTTC
TRBD1	TRBV18	few	TRBJ1-6	CASSPEGALGSPLHF	TGTGCCAGCTCACCGGAGGGGGCCTTGGGTTCACCCCTCCACTTT
TRBD2	TRBV19	NA	TRBJ2-1	CASSGLSYGNEQFF	TGTGCCAGTTCGGGACTATCGTACGGCAATGAGCAGTTCTTC
TRBD2	TRBV5-1	NA	TRBJ2-7	CASSLGTSGNYEQYF	TGCGCCAGCAGCTTAGGGACTAGCGGGAATTACGAGCAGTACTTC
TRBD1	TRBV11-3	few	TRBJ1-1	CASSGGDRGEAFF	TGTGCCAGCAGCGGTGGGGACAGGGGGGAAGCTTTCTTT
TRBD2	TRBV6-2/TRBV6-3	NA	TRBJ2-1	CASSLGLAGDNRYGNEQFF	TGTGCCAGCAGCCTTGGACTAGCGGGAGACAACAGATACGGAAATGAGCAGTTCTTC
TRBD1	TRBV7-3	NA	TRBJ2-2	CASSFQAQGVVTGELFF	TGTGCCAGCAGCTTTCAGGCACAGGGGGTCGTCACCGGGGAGCTGTTTTTT
TRBD1	TRBV18	once	TRBJ1-2	CASSPDRVGHTF	TGTGCCAGCTCACCAGACAGGGTTGGCCACACCTTC
NA	TRBV7-6	few	TRBJ1-2	CASSLGTDIFSYGYTF	TGTGCCAGCAGCTTAGGGACAGACATATTCAGCTATGGCTACACCTTC
NA	TRBV19	NA	TRBJ2-1	CASSIILTKRESEQFF	TGTGCCAGTAGTATAATACTTACGAAGAGGGAGAGTGAGCAGTTCTTC